These T cell receptor beta chains were read from a single sample in a study of glioma-infiltrating T cells. TCRdb re-analysed the multiplex PCR reads in MiXCR, keeping a single row per CDR3 protein. This table has 100,000 to 150,000 distinct CDR3 sequences, 23% appearing once. The sequenced sample was glioma tissue, nonneoplastic brain tissue, or PBMCs (not recorded which). Receptor source: a human donor with low-grade glioma or glioblastoma, undergoing nonglioma brain surgery, or in good health (not recorded which). Each CDR3 is given with its conserved first and last residue. D genes are given only for firm matches. Clone size, where shown, is once, few, many, or a class for clones that have expanded.

abundance: many; j_gene: TRBJ1-1; d_gene: .; v_gene: TRBV4-2; len: 16; CDR3nt: TGTGCCAGCAGCCCCCTGGGTGAAGGGGGGGACACTGAAGCTTTCTTT; CDR3aa: CASSPLGEGGDTEAFF
abundance: .; j_gene: TRBJ2-7; d_gene: TRBD2; v_gene: TRBV3-1; len: 17; CDR3nt: TGTGCCAGCAGCCAAGGTCTTGGTAGCGGGAACCCTTACGAGCAGTACTTC; CDR3aa: CASSQGLGSGNPYEQYF
abundance: many; j_gene: TRBJ2-2; d_gene: .; v_gene: TRBV28; len: 13; CDR3nt: TGTGCCAGCAGTTTAGTACAAACCGGGGAGCTGTTTTTT; CDR3aa: CASSLVQTGELFF
abundance: .; j_gene: TRBJ2-3; d_gene: TRBD1; v_gene: TRBV9; len: 16; CDR3nt: TGTGCCAGCAGCGTCTCCGGACAGGGTGAAGTAGATACGCAGTATTTT; CDR3aa: CASSVSGQGEVDTQYF
abundance: .; j_gene: TRBJ2-1; d_gene: .; v_gene: TRBV2; len: 13; CDR3nt: TGTGCCACCCGAACAGGAACATACAATGAGCAGTTCTTC; CDR3aa: CATRTGTYNEQFF
abundance: many; j_gene: TRBJ2-1; d_gene: .; v_gene: TRBV28; len: 12; CDR3nt: TGTGCCAGCAGGACTAGTGCCGATGAGCAGTTCTTC; CDR3aa: CASRTSADEQFF
abundance: many; j_gene: TRBJ2-5; d_gene: .; v_gene: TRBV3-1; len: 15; CDR3nt: TGTGCCAGCAGCCAAGCCAGGGCCATGCAAGAGACCCAGTACTTC; CDR3aa: CASSQARAMQETQYF
abundance: medium-sized; j_gene: TRBJ2-1; d_gene: TRBD2; v_gene: TRBV6-2/TRBV6-3; len: 14; CDR3nt: TGTGCCAGCAGTTACGGGACTAGAGGCAATGAGCAGTTCTTC; CDR3aa: CASSYGTRGNEQFF
abundance: .; j_gene: TRBJ2-3; d_gene: .; v_gene: TRBV6-2/TRBV6-3; len: 14; CDR3nt: TGTGCCAGCAGTTACTCCCTTTCGACAGATACGCGGTATTTT; CDR3aa: CASSYSLSTDTRYF
abundance: few; j_gene: TRBJ2-7; d_gene: .; v_gene: TRBV19; len: 14; CDR3nt: TGTGCCAGTAGTATCGGGACATATGCCTACGAGCAGTACTTC; CDR3aa: CASSIGTYAYEQYF
abundance: .; j_gene: TRBJ2-3; d_gene: TRBD1; v_gene: TRBV7-2; len: 14; CDR3nt: TGTGCCAGTAGCCGGACAGGGACGACAGATACGCAGTATTTT; CDR3aa: CASSRTGTTDTQYF
abundance: many; j_gene: TRBJ2-1; d_gene: TRBD2; v_gene: TRBV6-1; len: 16; CDR3nt: TGTGCCAGCAGTTCTTCCCTAGCGGGAGTTATATATGAGCAGTTCTTC; CDR3aa: CASSSSLAGVIYEQFF
abundance: many; j_gene: TRBJ2-3; d_gene: .; v_gene: TRBV19; len: 13; CDR3nt: TGTGCCAGTAGTATAGATTGGTCAGATACGCAGTATTTT; CDR3aa: CASSIDWSDTQYF
abundance: .; j_gene: TRBJ1-1; d_gene: TRBD1; v_gene: TRBV12-5; len: 18; CDR3nt: TGTGCTAGTGGTTTGGTACTCGGGGACAGGGGTTTGAACACTGAAGCTTTCTTT; CDR3aa: CASGLVLGDRGLNTEAFF
abundance: many; j_gene: TRBJ1-2; d_gene: TRBD1; v_gene: TRBV28; len: 14; CDR3nt: TGTGCCAGCAGTCTTCAACAGGGGGCGTTGGGCTACACCTTC; CDR3aa: CASSLQQGALGYTF
abundance: many; j_gene: TRBJ2-1; d_gene: TRBD1; v_gene: TRBV18; len: 16; CDR3nt: TGTGCCAGCTCACCACGACAGGGGGCGTCTTACAATGAGCAGTTCTTC; CDR3aa: CASSPRQGASYNEQFF
abundance: few; j_gene: TRBJ2-5; d_gene: .; v_gene: TRBV6-2/TRBV6-3; len: 15; CDR3nt: TGTGCCAGCAGTTTCCTAGTGCCGGGACAAGAGACCCAGTGCTTC; CDR3aa: CASSFLVPGQETQCF
abundance: many; j_gene: TRBJ2-7; d_gene: .; v_gene: TRBV11-2; len: 14; CDR3nt: TGTGCCAGCAGCTTAGTTCGGGACTCCTACGAGCAGTACTTC; CDR3aa: CASSLVRDSYEQYF
abundance: many; j_gene: TRBJ2-1; d_gene: .; v_gene: TRBV19; len: 13; CDR3nt: TGTGCCAGTAGTTGGTGGCCCTACAATGAGCAGTTCTTC; CDR3aa: CASSWWPYNEQFF
abundance: many; j_gene: TRBJ1-2; d_gene: .; v_gene: TRBV5-1; len: 14; CDR3nt: TGCGCCAGCAGCTTGGAAGATGGCAGCGATGGCTACACCTTC; CDR3aa: CASSLEDGSDGYTF
abundance: many; j_gene: TRBJ2-1; d_gene: .; v_gene: TRBV14; len: 18; CDR3nt: TGTGCCAGCAGCCAACTCCCTTGGACCGGCAGCTCCTACAATGAGCAGTTCTTC; CDR3aa: CASSQLPWTGSSYNEQFF
abundance: .; j_gene: TRBJ2-5; d_gene: TRBD2; v_gene: TRBV5-1; len: 15; CDR3nt: TGCGCCAGCAGCTTGGGTCCCGGGGGGCAAGAGACCCAGTACTTC; CDR3aa: CASSLGPGGQETQYF
abundance: many; j_gene: TRBJ1-2; d_gene: .; v_gene: TRBV5-4; len: 16; CDR3nt: TGTGCCAGCAGCCCACACTACGGCAGGGTAAAATATGGCTACACCTTC; CDR3aa: CASSPHYGRVKYGYTF
abundance: many; j_gene: TRBJ2-7; d_gene: .; v_gene: TRBV7-6; len: 12; CDR3nt: TGTGCCAGCAGCTTAGCAGACAACGAGCAGTACTTC; CDR3aa: CASSLADNEQYF
abundance: many; j_gene: TRBJ2-7; d_gene: .; v_gene: TRBV28; len: 13; CDR3nt: TGTGCCAGCAGTTTCCAGGCAGCCTACGAGCAGTACTTC; CDR3aa: CASSFQAAYEQYF
abundance: few; j_gene: TRBJ2-1; d_gene: TRBD1; v_gene: TRBV29-1; len: 16; CDR3nt: TGCAGCGTTGAGGACAGGACCGGGGCCAAGGTCGATGAGCAGTTCTTC; CDR3aa: CSVEDRTGAKVDEQFF
abundance: .; j_gene: TRBJ1-5; d_gene: TRBD1; v_gene: TRBV30; len: 14; CDR3nt: TGTGCCTGGAGTCTGAGACAGGGGAATCAGCCCCAGCATTTT; CDR3aa: CAWSLRQGNQPQHF
abundance: many; j_gene: TRBJ2-1; d_gene: .; v_gene: TRBV4-2; len: 16; CDR3nt: TGTGCCAGCAGCCAAGCCGCTCGGAGCTCCTACAATGAGCAGTTCTTC; CDR3aa: CASSQAARSSYNEQFF
abundance: many; j_gene: TRBJ2-5; d_gene: .; v_gene: TRBV29-1; len: 14; CDR3nt: TGCAGCGTTGTCCCACTCTGGGGAGAAGAGACCCAGTACTTC; CDR3aa: CSVVPLWGEETQYF
abundance: few; j_gene: TRBJ2-1; d_gene: .; v_gene: TRBV7-3; len: 13; CDR3nt: TGTGCCAGCAGCCCACACTCAGATCAGGAGCAGTTCTTC; CDR3aa: CASSPHSDQEQFF
abundance: many; j_gene: TRBJ1-3; d_gene: .; v_gene: TRBV2; len: 15; CDR3nt: TGTGCCAGCAGTGAAGAAGAGCCCGGAGGCGGGACCATATATTTT; CDR3aa: CASSEEEPGGGTIYF
abundance: few; j_gene: TRBJ2-1; d_gene: TRBD2; v_gene: TRBV4-1; len: 15; CDR3nt: TGCGCCAGCAGCTCTTTGACTAGCGGGAGATGGGAGCAGTTCTTC; CDR3aa: CASSSLTSGRWEQFF
abundance: many; j_gene: TRBJ2-7; d_gene: .; v_gene: TRBV27; len: 14; CDR3nt: TGTGCCAGCAGTCGAGCCCTGGGGGCGGACGAGCAGTACTTC; CDR3aa: CASSRALGADEQYF
abundance: .; j_gene: TRBJ2-3; d_gene: .; v_gene: TRBV12-3/TRBV12-4; len: 18; CDR3nt: TGTGCCAGCAGTTCAATCACCGGGACGCAGACTAGCACAGATACGCAGTATTTT; CDR3aa: CASSSITGTQTSTDTQYF
abundance: .; j_gene: TRBJ2-7; d_gene: TRBD1; v_gene: TRBV29-1; len: 16; CDR3nt: TGCAGCGTAACCTTCCCGGACAGGGGGAGCTCCTACGAGCAGTACTTC; CDR3aa: CSVTFPDRGSSYEQYF
abundance: few; j_gene: TRBJ1-4; d_gene: .; v_gene: TRBV7-9; len: 14; CDR3nt: TGTGCCAGCAGCGGCCGTGCAACTAATGAAAAACTGTTTTTT; CDR3aa: CASSGRATNEKLFF
abundance: .; j_gene: TRBJ1-5; d_gene: .; v_gene: TRBV20-1; len: 14; CDR3nt: TGCAGTGCCGTAAGGAAAGTCAATAATCAGCCCCAGCATTTT; CDR3aa: CSAVRKVNNQPQHF
abundance: many; j_gene: TRBJ1-2; d_gene: .; v_gene: TRBV28; len: 14; CDR3nt: TGTGCCAGCAGTTTATCTAAGGGACGGACTGGCTACACCTTC; CDR3aa: CASSLSKGRTGYTF
abundance: many; j_gene: TRBJ2-4; d_gene: .; v_gene: TRBV29-1; len: 13; CDR3nt: TGCAGCTTTAGCTCTATAGCCAAAAACATTCAGTACTTC; CDR3aa: CSFSSIAKNIQYF
abundance: many; j_gene: TRBJ2-7; d_gene: .; v_gene: TRBV6-1; len: 13; CDR3nt: TGTGCCAGCAGTCACCAGGGGGGTAACGAGCAGTACTTC; CDR3aa: CASSHQGGNEQYF
abundance: few; j_gene: TRBJ2-6; d_gene: .; v_gene: TRBV4-3; len: 16; CDR3nt: TGCGCCAGCAGCCAAGATGGCAGCTCTGGGGCCAACGTCCTGACTTTC; CDR3aa: CASSQDGSSGANVLTF
abundance: few; j_gene: TRBJ2-7; d_gene: TRBD2; v_gene: TRBV9; len: 16; CDR3nt: TGTGCCAGCAGCGTAGGAGGACTAGCGGTCTCCTACGAGCAGTACTTC; CDR3aa: CASSVGGLAVSYEQYF
abundance: many; j_gene: TRBJ2-3; d_gene: TRBD2; v_gene: TRBV18; len: 14; CDR3nt: TGTGCCAGCTCACCACGAACGGGAGGGGATACGCAGTATTTT; CDR3aa: CASSPRTGGDTQYF
abundance: many; j_gene: TRBJ2-7; d_gene: .; v_gene: TRBV27; len: 14; CDR3nt: TGTGCCAGCAGTTCCCTCTCAGGACGGTCCGGGCAGTACTTC; CDR3aa: CASSSLSGRSGQYF
abundance: many; j_gene: TRBJ2-1; d_gene: TRBD2; v_gene: TRBV28; len: 16; CDR3nt: TGTGCCAGCAGTCCAATAGCGGGCCGGTCCTACAATGAGCAGTTCTTC; CDR3aa: CASSPIAGRSYNEQFF
abundance: many; j_gene: TRBJ1-2; d_gene: .; v_gene: TRBV24-1; len: 13; CDR3nt: TGTGCCACCAGTGACCGTGGGGGCCGGGGCTACACCTTC; CDR3aa: CATSDRGGRGYTF
abundance: many; j_gene: TRBJ2-5; d_gene: .; v_gene: TRBV10-2; len: 15; CDR3nt: TGCGCCAGCAGTGAGGTATCTAGGAGGGAAGAGACCCAGTACTTC; CDR3aa: CASSEVSRREETQYF
abundance: many; j_gene: TRBJ1-3; d_gene: .; v_gene: TRBV20-1; len: 14; CDR3nt: TGCAGTGCTAGAGACATTAGCTCTGGAAACACCATATATTTT; CDR3aa: CSARDISSGNTIYF
abundance: .; j_gene: TRBJ2-1; d_gene: TRBD2; v_gene: TRBV7-9; len: 15; CDR3nt: TGTGCCAGCAGCTTGGGAGCGGGAGGGCCGGGGGAGCAGTTCTTC; CDR3aa: CASSLGAGGPGEQFF
abundance: many; j_gene: TRBJ2-1; d_gene: .; v_gene: TRBV24-1; len: 16; CDR3nt: TGTGCCACCAGTGACATGGACGGTAGCTCCTACAATGAGCAGTTCTTC; CDR3aa: CATSDMDGSSYNEQFF
abundance: .; j_gene: TRBJ2-1; d_gene: TRBD2; v_gene: TRBV6-2/TRBV6-3; len: 16; CDR3nt: TGTGCAAGCAGTTACTCTTGGCTAGCGGTTAAAAATGAGCAGTTCTTC; CDR3aa: CASSYSWLAVKNEQFF
abundance: many; j_gene: TRBJ2-7; d_gene: .; v_gene: TRBV27; len: 16; CDR3nt: TGTGCCAGCAGTTCCCTGGGCCTTGGACAGACCTACGAGCAGTACTTC; CDR3aa: CASSSLGLGQTYEQYF
abundance: few; j_gene: TRBJ2-1; d_gene: TRBD2; v_gene: TRBV6-4; len: 15; CDR3nt: TGTGCCAGCAGTGGGGGGACTAGCGGGAGCAATGAGCAGTTCTTC; CDR3aa: CASSGGTSGSNEQFF
abundance: many; j_gene: TRBJ2-7; d_gene: TRBD2; v_gene: TRBV28; len: 14; CDR3nt: TGTGCCAGCAGTTTTGGCGGGAGATTCTACGAGCAGTACTTC; CDR3aa: CASSFGGRFYEQYF
abundance: many; j_gene: TRBJ1-1; d_gene: .; v_gene: TRBV5-6; len: 12; CDR3nt: TGTGCCAGCAGCTTGGGGACCCCTGAAGCTTTCTTT; CDR3aa: CASSLGTPEAFF
abundance: few; j_gene: TRBJ2-4; d_gene: .; v_gene: TRBV5-4; len: 12; CDR3nt: TGTGCCAGCAGCTTGGGGGATGGTCCCCAGTACTTC; CDR3aa: CASSLGDGPQYF
abundance: .; j_gene: TRBJ2-3; d_gene: .; v_gene: TRBV3-1; len: 15; CDR3nt: TGTGCCAGCAGCCAAGATATTAGGGCGACAGATACGCAGTATTTT; CDR3aa: CASSQDIRATDTQYF
abundance: many; j_gene: TRBJ2-7; d_gene: TRBD2; v_gene: TRBV25-1; len: 13; CDR3nt: TGTGCCAGCAAACGGGCTAGCGGGAACGAGCAGTACTTC; CDR3aa: CASKRASGNEQYF
abundance: many; j_gene: TRBJ1-5; d_gene: .; v_gene: TRBV12-5; len: 13; CDR3nt: TGTGCTAGTGGTTTGGAAAGCAATCAGCCCCAGCATTTT; CDR3aa: CASGLESNQPQHF
abundance: many; j_gene: TRBJ1-1; d_gene: .; v_gene: TRBV2; len: 14; CDR3nt: TGTGCCAGCAGTGCGAGGGGAATAAACACTGAAGCTTTCTTT; CDR3aa: CASSARGINTEAFF